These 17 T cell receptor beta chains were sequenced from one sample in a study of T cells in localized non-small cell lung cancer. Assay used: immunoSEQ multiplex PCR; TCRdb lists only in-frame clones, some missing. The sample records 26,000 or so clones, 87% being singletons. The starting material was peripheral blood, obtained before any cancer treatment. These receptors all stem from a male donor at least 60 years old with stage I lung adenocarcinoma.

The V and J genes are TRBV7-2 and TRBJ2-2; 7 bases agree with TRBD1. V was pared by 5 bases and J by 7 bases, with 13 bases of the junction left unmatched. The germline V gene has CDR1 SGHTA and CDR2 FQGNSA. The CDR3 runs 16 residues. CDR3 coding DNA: TGTGCCAGCAGCCCCCAGACAGGGCTACTTGTCGGGGAGCTGTTTTTT. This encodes CASSPQTGLLVGELFF.

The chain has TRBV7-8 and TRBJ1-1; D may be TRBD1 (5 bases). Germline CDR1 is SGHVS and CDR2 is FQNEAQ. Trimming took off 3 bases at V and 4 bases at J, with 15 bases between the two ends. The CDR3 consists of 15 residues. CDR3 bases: TGTGCCAGCAGCTTTATGGGGGGAGAAGGCACTGAAGCTTTCTTT. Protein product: CASSFMGGEGTEAFF.

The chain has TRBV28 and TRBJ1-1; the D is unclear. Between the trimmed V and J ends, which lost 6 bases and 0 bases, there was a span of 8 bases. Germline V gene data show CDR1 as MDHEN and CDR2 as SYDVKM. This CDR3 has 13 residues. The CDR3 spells CASRGTMNTEAFF. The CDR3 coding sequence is TGTGCCAGCAGGGGAACAATGAACACTGAAGCTTTCTTT.

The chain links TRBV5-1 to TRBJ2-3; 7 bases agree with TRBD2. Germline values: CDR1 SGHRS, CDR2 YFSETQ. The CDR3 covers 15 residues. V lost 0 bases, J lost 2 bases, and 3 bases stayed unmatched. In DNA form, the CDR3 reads TGCGCCAGCAGCTTGGCTAGCGGTTACACAGATACGCAGTATTTT. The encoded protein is CASSLASGYTDTQYF.

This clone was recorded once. The CDR3 nucleotides are TGCGCCAGCAGCTTGGTGCCAAGCGAGACCCAGTACTTC. Protein product: CASSLVPSETQYF. The chain joins TRBV5-1 to TRBJ2-5, with unresolved D. CDR3 size: 13 residues. Germline CDR1 and CDR2: SGHRS and YFSETQ. The V end lost 0 bases, the J end lost 5 bases, and 8 bases lay between the germline ends.

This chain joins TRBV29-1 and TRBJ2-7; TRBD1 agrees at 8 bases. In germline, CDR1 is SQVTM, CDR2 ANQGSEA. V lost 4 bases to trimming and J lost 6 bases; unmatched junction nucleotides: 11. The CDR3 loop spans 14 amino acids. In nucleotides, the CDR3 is TGCAGCGTTGCCCCCCCGGGACAGGCCGGCGAGCAGTACTTC. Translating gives CSVAPPGQAGEQYF.

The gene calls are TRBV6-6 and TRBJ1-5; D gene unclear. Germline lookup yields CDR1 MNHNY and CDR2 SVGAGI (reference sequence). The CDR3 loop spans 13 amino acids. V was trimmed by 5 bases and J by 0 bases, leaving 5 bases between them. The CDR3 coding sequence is TGTGCCAGCAGTCCTAATAGCAATCAGCCCCAGCATTTT. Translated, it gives CASSPNSNQPQHF.

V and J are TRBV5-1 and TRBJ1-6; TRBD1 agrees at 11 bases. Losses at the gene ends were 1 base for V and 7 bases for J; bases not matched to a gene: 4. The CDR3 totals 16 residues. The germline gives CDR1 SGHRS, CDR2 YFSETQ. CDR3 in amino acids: CASSLFGQGANSPLHF. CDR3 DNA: TGCGCCAGCAGCTTGTTCGGACAGGGGGCGAATTCACCCCTCCACTTT.

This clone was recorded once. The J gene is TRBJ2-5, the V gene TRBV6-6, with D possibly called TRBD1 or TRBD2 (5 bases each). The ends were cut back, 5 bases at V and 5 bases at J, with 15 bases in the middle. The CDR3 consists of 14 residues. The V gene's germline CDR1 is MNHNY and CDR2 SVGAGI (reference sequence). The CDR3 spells CASSPRTGTETQYF. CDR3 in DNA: TGTGCCAGCAGTCCACGGACGGGGACGGAGACCCAGTACTTC.

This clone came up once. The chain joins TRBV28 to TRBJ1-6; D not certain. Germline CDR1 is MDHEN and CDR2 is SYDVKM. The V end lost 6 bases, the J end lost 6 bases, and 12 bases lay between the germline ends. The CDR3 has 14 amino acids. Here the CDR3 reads CASRRDGLNSPLHF. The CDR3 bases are TGTGCCAGCAGGCGAGACGGACTTAATTCACCCCTCCACTTT.

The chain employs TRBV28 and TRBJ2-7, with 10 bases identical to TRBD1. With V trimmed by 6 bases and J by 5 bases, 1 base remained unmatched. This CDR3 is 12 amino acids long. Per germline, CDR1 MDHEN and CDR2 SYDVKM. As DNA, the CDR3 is TGTGCCAGCAGCGGGACAGGGGACGAGCAGTACTTC. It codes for CASSGTGDEQYF.

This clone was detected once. The CDR3 nucleotides are TGTGCCAGCAGTGAAGCGCGGCCAAACAGGGTCAGCTCCTACAATGAGCAGTTCTTC. Its protein product is CASSEARPNRVSSYNEQFF. V is TRBV6-1 and J is TRBJ2-1; maybe TRBD1 (6 bases). Per the germline V gene, CDR1 is MNHNS and CDR2 is SASEGT. The CDR3 sequence is 19 residues long. The V and J ends lost 0 bases and 0 bases respectively, with 18 bases between them.

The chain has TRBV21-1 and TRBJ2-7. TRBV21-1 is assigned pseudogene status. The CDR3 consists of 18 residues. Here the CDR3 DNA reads TGTGCCAGCAGCAAAGCCGGAGGTGGGGGACCCTCCCGCTACGAGCAGTACTTC. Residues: CASSKAGGGGPSRYEQYF.

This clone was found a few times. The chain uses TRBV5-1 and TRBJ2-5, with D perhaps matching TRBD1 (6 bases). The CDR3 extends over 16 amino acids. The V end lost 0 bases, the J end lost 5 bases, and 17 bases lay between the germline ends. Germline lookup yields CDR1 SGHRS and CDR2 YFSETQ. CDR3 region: CASSLDGGDLRETQYF. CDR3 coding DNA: TGCGCCAGCAGCTTGGATGGGGGCGACCTTCGGGAGACCCAGTACTTC. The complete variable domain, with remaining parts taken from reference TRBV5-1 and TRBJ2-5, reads KAGVTQTPRYLIKTRGQQVTLSCSPISGHRSVSWYQQTPGQGLQFLFEYFSETQRNKGNFPGRFSGRQFSNSRSEMNVSTLELGDSALYLCASSLDGGDLRETQYFGPGTRLLVL.

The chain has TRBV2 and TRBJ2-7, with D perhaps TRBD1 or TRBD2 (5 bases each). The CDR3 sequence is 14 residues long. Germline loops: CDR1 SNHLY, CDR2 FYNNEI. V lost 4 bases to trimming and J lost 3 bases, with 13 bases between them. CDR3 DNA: TGTGCCAGCAGTGCTCAGAGGGGTTACTACGAGCAGTACTTC. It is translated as CASSAQRGYYEQYF.

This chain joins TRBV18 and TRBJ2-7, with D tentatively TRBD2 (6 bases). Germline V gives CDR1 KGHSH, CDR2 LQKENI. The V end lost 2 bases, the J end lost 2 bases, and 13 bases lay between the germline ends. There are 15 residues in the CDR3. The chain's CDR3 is CASSPAPGLTYEQYF. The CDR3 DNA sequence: TGTGCCAGCTCACCAGCTCCGGGACTTACCTACGAGCAGTACTTC.

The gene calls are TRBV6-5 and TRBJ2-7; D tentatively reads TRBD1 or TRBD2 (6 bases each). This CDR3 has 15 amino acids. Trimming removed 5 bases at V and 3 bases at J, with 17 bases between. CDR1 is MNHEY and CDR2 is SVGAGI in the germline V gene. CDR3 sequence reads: CASSLQLEGGYEQYF. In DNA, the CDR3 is TGTGCCAGCAGTCTCCAGTTGGAGGGGGGCTACGAGCAGTACTTC.